The next 11 T cell receptor beta chains were all read from a single sample in a study of CD8 T cells in ankylosing spondylitis. General study results and limits: Seemingly distinctive of ankylosing spondylitis blood was a TCR beta motif formed by eight highly homologous variants.

TCRdb used MiXCR to reprocess the 5' RACE reads, holding one entry per CDR3 protein. Here the sample spans some 400,000 distinct CDR3 sequences, approximately 20% being singletons. These TCRs are of unknown antigen specificity. The specimen was blood, either unsorted or a sorted T cell fraction (not recorded which). The receptors originated from a male donor with ankylosing spondylitis.

V is TRBV12-3 or TRBV12-4 and J is TRBJ2-7; 10 bases are a match to TRBD1. V shed 0 bases, J shed 7 bases, and the junction held 6 bases outside the gene matches. The CDR3 is 15 amino acids. As DNA, the CDR3 is TGTGCCAGCAGTTTAGCCCGACAGGGGGCGGGTGAGCAGTACTTC. Translated: CASSLARQGAGEQYF.

In this sample, this clonotype turned up a few times. The chain couples TRBV6-2 or TRBV6-3 to TRBJ2-3, with TRBD2 identical over 9 bases. This CDR3 contains 19 residues. Germline CDR1 and CDR2: MNHEY and SVGEGT. V was clipped by 6 bases and J by 5 bases; unmatched bases: 21. CDR3 in amino acids: CASSRFSASGNGAGDTQYF. Written as DNA, the CDR3 is TGTGCCAGCAGCCGCTTCTCCGCTAGCGGGAATGGGGCGGGAGATACGCAGTATTTT.

V is TRBV20-1 and J is TRBJ2-1, with no clear D. CDR3 length equals 13 residues. Between the trimmed V and J ends, which lost 5 bases and 5 bases, there was a span of 13 bases. Germline values: CDR1 DFQATT, CDR2 SNEGSKA (reference sequence). This chain's CDR3 is CSAPTALHNEQFF. CDR3 coding DNA: TGCAGTGCTCCCACGGCCCTTCACAATGAGCAGTTCTTC.

The chain recombines TRBV9 with TRBJ2-1; TRBD2 aligns across 8 bases. The CDR3 spans 16 residues. Germline CDR1 SGDLS, CDR2 YYNGEE. With V trimmed by 3 bases and J by 6 bases, 11 bases remained unmatched. The CDR3 protein is CASSASGVGRGNEQFF. CDR3 coding DNA: TGTGCCAGCAGCGCCTCGGGGGTCGGGAGGGGCAATGAGCAGTTCTTC.

Only a few counts were recorded for this clonotype. An end of the junction differs from the germline gene, which may be a read error. The chain employs TRBV19 and TRBJ2-7; 8 bases match TRBD1. The CDR3 runs to 14 residues. Per the germline V gene, CDR1 is LNHDA and CDR2 is SQIVND (reference sequence). As DNA, the CDR3 is TGTGCGAGTAGTCCAGGGGGCAGCCGTTACGAGCAGTACTTC. Protein product: CASSPGGSRYEQYF.

This clonotype was seen a handful of times. This chain links TRBV5-1 with TRBJ2-4; 7 bases are a match to TRBD1. Germline V lookup: CDR1 SGHRS, CDR2 YFSETQ. The CDR3 is 15 amino acids. The ends lost 0 bases at V and 8 bases at J; junction bases unmatched: 8. CDR3 residues: CASSLEGTEPHIQYF. Here the CDR3 DNA reads TGCGCCAGCAGCTTGGAGGGGACAGAGCCCCACATTCAGTACTTC.

This chain joins TRBV29-1 and TRBJ1-4; TRBD1 might be the D (5 bases). This CDR3 comprises 14 residues. Germline values: CDR1 SQVTM, CDR2 ANQGSEA. Trimming pared 0 bases from V and 0 bases from J, leaving 5 bases between. CDR3 amino acids: CSVEEGPTNEKLFF. The CDR3 region has the DNA TGCAGCGTTGAAGAGGGGCCAACTAATGAAAAACTGTTTTTT.

The V gene is TRBV6-1, the J gene TRBJ2-1; the D call may be TRBD1 or TRBD2 (5 bases each). The CDR3 loop spans 14 amino acids. Germline CDR1 reads MNHNS; CDR2 reads SASEGT. Trimming pared 5 bases from V and 7 bases from J, leaving 15 bases between. CDR3 in amino acids: CASSRDGGQNEQFF. In nucleotides, the CDR3 is TGTGCCAGCAGTCGGGACGGTGGCCAAAATGAGCAGTTCTTC.

This chain joins TRBV7-9 and TRBJ2-3; 9 nucleotides match TRBD2. J gave up 3 bases and V 1 base, and 5 bases lay outside the gene matches. The CDR3 consists of 16 residues. CDR1 and CDR2 (germline): SEHNR, FQNEAQ (reference sequence). CDR3 in amino acids: CASSLVGTSPTDTQYF. The DNA of the CDR3 is TGTGCCAGCAGCTTAGTCGGGACTAGCCCGACAGATACGCAGTATTTT.

This clonotype was seen only a few times. This rearrangement joins TRBV5-1 to TRBJ2-1, with 12 positions matching TRBD1. J gave up 9 bases and V 6 bases, and 7 bases lay outside the gene matches. The CDR3 covers 14 residues. Germline CDR1 is SGHRS and CDR2 is YFSETQ. The CDR3 spells CASTRDRGQGEQFF. CDR3 coding DNA: TGCGCCAGCACTAGGGACAGGGGGCAGGGTGAGCAGTTCTTC.

A few counts support this clonotype. The genes are TRBV6-5 and TRBJ1-5; D is unclear. The CDR3 is 15 residues long. The ends were cut back, 4 bases at V and 4 bases at J, with 14 bases in the middle. Germline CDR1 and CDR2: MNHEY and SVGAGI. In DNA form, the CDR3 reads TGTGCCAGCAGTTTCGGCGCAGAAGTTAATCAGCCCCAGCATTTT. Protein sequence: CASSFGAEVNQPQHF.